Listed below are T cell receptor beta chains from one sample, sequenced in a study of vaccination and CD4 T cells after COVID-19. These receptors are not linked to any known antigen. TCRdb reprocessed the PCR reads via MiXCR and lists one record per CDR3 protein. The sample includes around 10,000 distinct CDR3 sequences, 60% of them seen just once. Sequenced here: cultured CD4+ T cells from blood, sampled after SARS-CoV-2 vaccination. The receptors were gathered from a human donor with COVID-19. Both conserved end residues are trimmed from each CDR3. Rows may omit the clone size; those that give it use once, few, many or a size class.

TRBJ2-5 | once | TRBV7-2 | ASSLERAETQY
TRBJ1-2 | . | TRBV7-2 | ASGPGTTYGYT
TRBJ1-1 | . | TRBV7-9 | ASSRTGNTEAF
TRBJ2-3 | . | TRBV7-9 | ASSPGLAGGADTQY
TRBJ2-7 | . | TRBV29-1 | SAMDTYYEQY
TRBJ2-5 | few | TRBV15 | ATGGNGGQETQY
TRBJ1-2 | . | TRBV6-1 | ASSLTFSGQGAGGYT
TRBJ2-1 | few | TRBV19 | ASSQGQGAWNEQF
TRBJ1-2 | . | TRBV28 | ASRDLALGYT
TRBJ2-7 | . | TRBV3-1 | ASSQEGREQY
TRBJ2-1 | . | TRBV9 | ASSGAAGGGEQF
TRBJ2-4 | . | TRBV30 | AWSVPGGAAKNIQY
TRBJ1-2 | few | TRBV7-9 | ASSYDMEQGYT
TRBJ1-5 | . | TRBV28 | ASNTNSGGQPQH
TRBJ1-1 | . | TRBV7-6 | ASSLYDGAEAF
TRBJ1-1 | few | TRBV20-1 | SGDPGGNTEAF
TRBJ1-2 | once | TRBV14 | ASSPTSQLYGYT
TRBJ1-5 | . | TRBV20-1 | SARDSRSNQPQH
TRBJ1-1 | . | TRBV7-2 | ASSRGGQSDTEAF
TRBJ1-2 | . | TRBV20-1 | SAQGQGIKIIYGYT
TRBJ2-7 | . | TRBV28 | ASEGLSYEQY
TRBJ1-5 | few | TRBV20-1 | SASRDGPQH
TRBJ1-2 | few | TRBV6-1 | ASSIQGNYGYT
TRBJ2-5 | . | TRBV6-2/TRBV6-3 | ASRSRDREKAQY
TRBJ2-6 | . | TRBV7-3 | ASSLNSAGANVLT
. | . | TRBV6-1 | ASSPRGSLAGVEEQY
TRBJ1-1 | . | TRBV2 | ASSDYGSGNTEAF
TRBJ2-7 | . | TRBV27 | ASSRTVGFYEQY
TRBJ1-2 | . | TRBV6-5 | ASSYRQTGAGGYT
TRBJ2-7 | . | TRBV7-9 | ASSLVGYEQY
TRBJ1-1 | few | TRBV20-1 | SGEQGGTEAF
TRBJ1-5 | . | TRBV7-2 | ASSPGGTRDQPQH
TRBJ1-2 | . | TRBV19 | ASSLQGHYGYT
TRBJ2-4 | few | TRBV20-1 | SATGAKNIQY
TRBJ2-5 | few | TRBV25-1 | ASRPTGGRETQY
TRBJ1-4 | . | TRBV20-1 | SAPLNEKLF
TRBJ2-5 | few | TRBV20-1 | SALTPQAGRAQY
TRBJ1-2 | . | TRBV15 | ATSRDLGAYGYT
TRBJ1-5 | . | TRBV7-9 | ASSRLGSNQPQH
TRBJ2-7 | . | TRBV20-1 | SAIIGAGNTGEQY
TRBJ2-5 | large | TRBV20-1 | SARPGVGETQY
TRBJ1-2 | few | TRBV29-1 | SVHGGPNYGYT
TRBJ2-7 | . | TRBV20-1 | SARDPSSGAYEQY
TRBJ2-7 | . | TRBV21-1 | ASSSLTYGSYEQY